These 22 T cell receptor beta chains were sequenced from one sample in a study of cytomegalovirus exposure and HLA in healthy donors. It was with 60 Vbeta and 13 Jbeta primers that the PCR ran. The protocol was immunoSEQ multiplex PCR, while the TCRdb copy is restricted to in-frame clones and leaves out a portion. Of approximately 27,000 clones listed, less than 70% are singletons. Sequences were obtained from PBMCs. The receptors derive from a male donor in good health and CMV-seropositive.

Only one count was recorded for this clone. V gene TRBV30 combines with J gene TRBJ1-4, with 8 bases aligning to TRBD1. CDR1 and CDR2 (germline): GTSNPN, SVGIG (reference sequence). Trimming cost V 3 bases and J 7 bases; bases outside gene matches: 7. The length of the CDR3 is 14 residues. The CDR3 is CAWSRTGNGEKLFF. CDR3 nucleotide sequence: TGTGCCTGGAGCAGGACAGGGAACGGTGAAAAACTGTTTTTT. The variable domain in full, with the rest retrieved from reference TRBV30 and TRBJ1-4, is SQTIHQWPATLVQPVGSPLSLECTVEGTSNPNLYWYRQAAGRGLQLLFYSVGIGQISSEVPQNLSASRPQDRQFILSSKKLLLSDSGFYLCAWSRTGNGEKLFFGSGTQLSVL.

J is TRBJ2-5 and V is TRBV7-9; 12 bases are shared with TRBD2. Unmatched junction bases numbered 8, after V lost 2 bases and J lost 4 bases. Germline CDR1 and CDR2: SEHNR and FQNEAQ (reference sequence). The CDR3 totals 17 residues. CDR3 nucleotides: TGTGCCAGCAGCTTAACGACGTGGGGACTAGCGGGAGAGACCCAGTACTTC. Translating it yields CASSLTTWGLAGETQYF.

V is TRBV9 and J is TRBJ1-1; D may be TRBD1 (5 bases). V lost 6 bases and J lost 5, with 17 bases in between. The CDR3 covers 14 residues. Germline assignment: CDR1 SGDLS and CDR2 YYNGEE. CDR3 protein: CASNFGGGLTEAFF. CDR3 nucleotide sequence: TGTGCCAGCAACTTCGGGGGGGGTTTGACTGAAGCTTTCTTT. Supplemented by reference TRBV9 and TRBJ1-1, the full variable domain reads DSGVTQTPKHLITATGQRVTLRCSPRSGDLSVYWYQQSLDQGLQFLIQYYNGEERAKGNILERFSAQQFPDLHSELNLSSLELGDSALYFCASNFGGGLTEAFFGQGTRLTVV.

This rearrangement joins TRBV27 to TRBJ2-6, with TRBD1 identical over 7 bases. Germline-derived CDR1 and CDR2 are MNHEY and SMNVEV (reference sequence). CDR3 length: 21 residues. V lost 5 bases to trimming and J lost 1 base; unmatched junction nucleotides: 20. This CDR3 is CASSPVSMRTGVGSGANVLTF. The CDR3 DNA is TGTGCCAGCAGTCCCGTTTCCATGCGTACAGGGGTAGGATCTGGGGCCAACGTCCTGACTTTC. Full variable domain (rest looked up from reference TRBV27 and TRBJ2-6): EAQVTQNPRYLITVTGKKLTVTCSQNMNHEYMSWYRQDPGLGLRQIYYSMNVEVTDKGDVPEGYKVSRKEKRNFPLILESPSPNQTSLYFCASSPVSMRTGVGSGANVLTFGAGSRLTVL.

The genes are TRBV6-1 and TRBJ1-2, with D uncertain. The length of the CDR3 is 15 residues. Germline CDR1 and CDR2: MNHNS and SASEGT. Trimming stripped 1 base from V and 2 bases from J, with 11 bases between. CDR3 nucleotide sequence: TGTGCCAGCAGTGAAGGGCACCTTAAGAACTATGGCTACACCTTC. Protein: CASSEGHLKNYGYTF.

This sequence joins TRBV25-1 and TRBJ1-1; possibly TRBD1 for D (5 bases). Germline V gene data show CDR1 as MGHDK and CDR2 as SYGVNS. Trimming took off 4 bases at V and 1 base at J, with 10 bases between the two ends. This CDR3 has 14 amino acids. The chain's CDR3 is CASSVDTKNTEAFF. The CDR3 nucleotides read TGTGCCAGCAGTGTGGACACTAAGAACACTGAAGCTTTCTTT.

The chain employs TRBV4-2 and TRBJ1-2; D is uncertain. CDR3 length: 13 amino acids. Trimming left V 4 bases short and J 8 bases short, with 14 bases between. Germline V CDR1 and CDR2: LGHNA, YNFKEQ. In DNA form, the CDR3 reads TGTGCCAGCAGCCGCGATACGGGGTCGGGCTACACCTTC. This translates into CASSRDTGSGYTF.

The J gene is TRBJ1-5, the V gene TRBV6-1, with a weak D call TRBD1 (5 bases). The V end was cut by 1 base, the J end by 6 bases, with 16 bases between. The CDR3 length is 16 residues. Germline assignment: CDR1 MNHNS and CDR2 SASEGT. The CDR3 region has the DNA TGTGCCAGCAGTGAAGATGTCACAGGCTTACTTCAGCCCCAGCATTTT. It codes for CASSEDVTGLLQPQHF.

This clone was seen a handful of times. The chain carries TRBV4-2 and TRBJ1-4; 9 positions agree with TRBD1. The CDR3 covers 15 residues. The germline gives CDR1 LGHNA, CDR2 YNFKEQ. V shed 4 bases and J 5 bases; nucleotides not matched to a gene: 5. CDR3 residues: CASSPSGTGNEKLFF. The CDR3 coding sequence is TGTGCCAGCAGCCCATCCGGGACAGGGAATGAAAAACTGTTTTTT.

This clone was picked up a small number of times. This rearrangement joins TRBV19 to TRBJ1-2; D possibly corresponds to TRBD1 (6 bases). Germline-derived CDR1 and CDR2 are LNHDA and SQIVND (reference sequence). The CDR3 is made up of 15 amino acids. The germline V and J ends were trimmed by 3 bases and 4 bases, with 15 bases remaining between them. CDR3: CASSITGRGVYGYTF. CDR3 DNA: TGTGCCAGTAGTATTACCGGCAGGGGTGTCTATGGCTACACCTTC.

The chain carries TRBV15 and TRBJ2-7; 8 nucleotides agree with TRBD2. Germline CDR1 LNHNV, CDR2 YYDKDF (reference sequence). The CDR3 is 14 residues long. V lost 8 bases and J lost 9; bases outside the gene matches: 15. The CDR3 region has the DNA TGTGCCACCGGCGGGTCGGGAGGGCCTTTAGGGCAGTACTTC. This sequence encodes CATGGSGGPLGQYF.

The chain recombines TRBV6-6 with TRBJ1-2; 7 bases map to TRBD1. The germline V gene has CDR1 MNHNY and CDR2 SVGAGI (reference sequence). Trimming cost V 7 bases and J 4 bases; bases outside gene matches: 9. The CDR3 is 14 amino acids. CDR3 in amino acids: CASIEGQHSYGYTF. The CDR3 bases are TGTGCCAGCATCGAGGGACAGCACTCCTATGGCTACACCTTC.

The chain carries TRBV7-8 and TRBJ1-2; 8 nucleotides match TRBD1. The junction had 9 bases not matched to a gene; V was cut back by 5 bases and J by 10 bases. The germline V gene encodes CDR1 SGHVS and CDR2 FQNEAQ. The CDR3 totals 13 residues. The CDR3 loop is CASSQRQGLAYTF. DNA of the CDR3: TGTGCCAGCAGCCAAAGACAGGGGTTGGCCTACACCTTC. The complete variable domain, with remaining parts taken from reference TRBV7-8 and TRBJ1-2, reads GAGVSQSPRYKVAKRGQDVALRCDPISGHVSLFWYQQALGQGPEFLTYFQNEAQLDKSGLPSDRFFAERPEGSVSTLKIQRTQQEDSAVYLCASSQRQGLAYTFGSGTRLTVV.

The chain couples TRBV30 to TRBJ1-1, with a weak D call TRBD1 (5 bases). The germline V gene has CDR1 GTSNPN and CDR2 SVGIG (reference sequence). The CDR3 is 16 residues long. V lost 0 bases to trimming and J lost 3 bases, with 17 bases between them. CDR3 DNA: TGTGCCTGGAGTGTAGGGCCGTCCCGGGGGGACACTGAAGCTTTCTTT. It encodes CAWSVGPSRGDTEAFF. Full variable domain (missing parts from reference TRBV30 and TRBJ1-1): SQTIHQWPATLVQPVGSPLSLECTVEGTSNPNLYWYRQAAGRGLQLLFYSVGIGQISSEVPQNLSASRPQDRQFILSSKKLLLSDSGFYLCAWSVGPSRGDTEAFFGQGTRLTVV.

This clone occurred a few times. The rearrangement uses TRBV13 and TRBJ1-2; TRBD1 matches at 7 bases. This CDR3 region has 16 residues. With 3 bases clipped from V and 4 bases from J, the junction kept 11 bases outside the gene matches. The germline V gene has CDR1 PRHDT and CDR2 FYEKMQ (reference sequence). CDR3 sequence (DNA): TGTGCCAGCAGCTTTGGGACACTCCCAGGGGGCTATGGCTACACCTTC. Translation gives CASSFGTLPGGYGYTF.

The genes are TRBV5-6 and TRBJ2-7; D is perhaps TRBD2 (6 bases). The germline CDR1 and CDR2 sequences are SGHDT and YYEEEE. The V end lost 0 bases, the J end lost 0 bases, and 10 bases lay between the germline ends. The CDR3 spans 15 residues. The CDR3 DNA sequence: TGTGCCAGCAGCTTGGGGGGGGTAAGCTCCTACGAGCAGTACTTC. It specifies CASSLGGVSSYEQYF.

V and J are TRBV4-1 and TRBJ2-7, with unresolved D. Germline-derived CDR1 and CDR2 are MGHRA and YSYEKL. V was clipped by 0 bases and J by 3 bases, with 15 bases between them. This CDR3 has 16 residues. The CDR3 DNA follows: TGCGCCAGCAGCCAAGATGGCCTAGAACGCCTCTACGAGCAGTACTTC. This gives the protein CASSQDGLERLYEQYF.

The chain combines TRBV10-3 with TRBJ2-7, with 7 bases matching TRBD2. The V gene's germline CDR1 is ENHRY and CDR2 SYGVKD. Germline trimming cut 3 bases from V and 4 bases from J; bases unmatched to any gene: 9. This CDR3 has 15 residues. The CDR3 DNA reads as TGTGCCATCAGTGAATTCGCTAGCGGAGGTTACGAGCAGTACTTC. This encodes CAISEFASGGYEQYF.

The gene calls are TRBV29-1 and TRBJ1-2; 8 bases agree with TRBD1. The V and J ends lost 4 bases and 1 base, in that order; junction bases with no gene match: 2. Germline-derived CDR1 and CDR2 are SQVTM and ANQGSEA. The CDR3 totals 13 residues. This CDR3 is CSVGDRGNYGYTF. DNA for the CDR3: TGCAGCGTTGGTGACAGGGGTAACTATGGCTACACCTTC.

The CDR3 loop is CASSFRTSGGYTF. As DNA, the CDR3 is TGCGCCAGCAGCTTCCGGACATCAGGGGGCTACACCTTC. The chain has TRBV5-1 and TRBJ1-2, with D perhaps TRBD1 (5 bases). From germline, CDR1 is SGHRS and CDR2 YFSETQ. The CDR3 runs 13 residues. The V gene lost 2 bases and the J gene lost 8 bases, with 13 bases spanning the gap.

This clone has a handful of counts. This sequence joins TRBV18 and TRBJ1-2; possibly TRBD1 for D (5 bases). This CDR3 contains 13 residues. V gave up 2 bases and J gave up 1 base, with 5 bases separating them. Germline V gives CDR1 KGHSH, CDR2 LQKENI. CDR3 in DNA: TGTGCCAGCTCACCAAGGGGTAACTATGGCTACACCTTC. This gives the protein CASSPRGNYGYTF.

CDR3 bases: TGTGCCTGGGGCAGGCGTGTGGGACAGGGTGGTCGAGCTTTCTTT. Its protein product is CAWGRRVGQGGRAFF. The chain has TRBV30 and TRBJ1-1; 9 nucleotides line up with TRBD1. The length of the CDR3 is 15 residues. V gave up 5 bases and J gave up 10 bases; unmatched junction bases: 17. The V gene's germline CDR1 is GTSNPN and CDR2 SVGIG (reference sequence).